These 5 T cell receptor gamma chains came from one sample sequenced in a study of γδ T cells in repeated Plasmodium falciparum infection. TCRdb used CATT to re-call clones from the multiplex PCR reads. The sample yields 14,000 or so gamma-chain clones, about 1.5% seen once. Vgamma9/Vdelta2+ and Vdelta2-negative gammadelta T cells were flow-sorted from PBMC for bulk sequencing. Material for sequencing was gamma-delta T cells from blood. The receptors derive from a pool of human donors (malaria-infected and uninfected, not separated).

In this sample, this clone turned up many times. A read error likely explains this, since a far larger clone differs by one base. The sample carries other DNA sequences with the same CDR3. V is TRGV4 and J is TRGJ1 or TRGJ2. The J gene, absent from TCRdb, was called here by matching the DNA to germline. The ends lost 1 base at V and 7 bases at J; junction bases unmatched: 7. The CDR3 length is 13 residues. Germline loops: CDR1 EGSTGY, CDR2 YDSYTSSV. The CDR3 region is CATWDGGNYKKLF. CDR3 nucleotide sequence: TGTGCCACCTGGGATGGCGGGAACTATAAGAAACTCTTT.

This clone was counted many times. Translating this DNA gives a protein that differs at residue 9 from the TCRdb one, which belongs to a much larger clone; a read error is likely, and the protein shown is this translation. The rearrangement uses TRGV4 and TRGJ1 or TRGJ2. In the absence of a J gene in TCRdb, the DNA was matched to germline to assign it here. The CDR3 covers 15 residues. Germline V gene sequence: CDR1 EGSTGY, CDR2 YDSYTSSV. The V and J ends lost 4 bases and 2 bases, in that order; junction bases with no gene match: 11. DNA for the CDR3: TGTGCCACCTGGGACCCTCATGCAGATTATTATAAGAAACTCTTT. Protein product: CATWDPHADYYKKLF.

Note on this clone: A far larger clone is off by one base, so a read error is likely. This sample also contains other DNA sequences that code for the same CDR3. The rearrangement links TRGV5 to TRGJ1 or TRGJ2. The CDR3 totals 12 residues. In germline, CDR1 is VINAFY, CDR2 YDVSNSKD. CDR3 sequence: CATWDIDYKKLF. The CDR3 bases are TGTGCCACCTGGGACATCGACTATAAGAAGCTCTTT.

This clone showed up many times. A far larger clone lies a single base away; this is likely a read error. This chain's CDR3 is CALWEEELGKKIRVF. The CDR3 DNA sequence: TGTGCCTTGTGGGAGGAAGAGTTGGGCAAAAAAATCAGGGTATTT. The chain has TRGV9 and TRGJP. This CDR3 is built from 15 residues. The V gene's germline CDR1 is GITISATS and CDR2 ISYDGTV (reference sequence).

This clone was observed a handful of times. TCRdb's protein for this DNA is that of a much larger clone and differs from the translation at residue 8, likely a read error; the protein shown is the DNA translation. The CDR3 DNA reads TGTGCCTTGTGGGAGGCCCCACATAATTATTATAAGAAACTCTTT. Translated, it gives CALWEAPHNYYKKLF. The chain couples TRGV9 to TRGJ1 or TRGJ2. Since TCRdb gives no J gene, matching the DNA to germline was used here to assign it. The V gene end was trimmed by 2 bases and the J gene end by 1 base; junction bases not matched to a gene: 8. This CDR3 region has 15 residues. CDR1 and CDR2 from the germline V gene are GITISATS and ISYDGTV (reference sequence).